This note documents a single T cell receptor (beta chain) sequence. This clone's antigen is unknown. No quality values exist for individual bases; no much larger clone is one base distant. Library construction relied on 5' RACE. The sequencer listed for this sample is Illumina HiSeq 2000. A universal primer binding site was added through template switching, and the final cDNA carried a unique molecular identifier so that TCR cDNA molecules could be counted accurately. First-strand cDNA for TCR alpha and beta chains was synthesized from specific primers in the conserved constant-segment region. To control for contamination, each cDNA library was double barcoded with a SMART-Mk sample barcode plus Illumina barcodes. TruSeq adapter sequences and Illumina sample barcodes were added in two successive PCR steps. TCR alpha and beta cDNA libraries were sequenced on the Illumina HiSeq platform with custom primers. As for the authors' bioinformatics: MiGEC processed the raw reads to extract unique molecular identifiers, while MiXCR was used to determine the CDR3 positions. For each individual, recombination models were inferred using an EM algorithm with the repgenHMM and IGoR tools. Shared clonotype analysis was performed with the tcR package in R, normalizing sharing by the product of cloneset sizes. Out-of-frame nonproductive sequences were analyzed to study raw recombination free of thymic and clonal selection effects. TCRdb trimmed public reads at Q25 via fastp, called clones via MiXCR and kept in-frame beta chains. Every CDR3 protein is listed once, alongside the most common genes and DNA of its rows. The authors' filters were not applied to this entry. The sample includes about 690,000 distinct CDR3 sequences, with around 20% observed a single time. The leading ten clones occupy about 4.5% of the sample.

These data are taken from a study of identical twins (dated by TCRdb to between 2015 and 2016). Regarding the study in general: TCR alpha and beta repertoires from monozygotic twins, unrelated adults of various ages and cord blood were deep-sequenced to test whether fetal clonotypes persist. To rule out contamination, replicate twin experiments were performed at different times with different library preparation protocols.

Summary of the overall study and its limitations: Excess twin sharing in beta out-of-frame sequences was weaker because fewer shared sequences lowered the signal-to-noise ratio. Because the same donors could not be followed over many years, the conclusions depended on cross-sectional statistical analysis. Invariant T cells such as MAIT and iNKT could partly confound zero-insertion analyses, although diverse VJ usage argued against such confounding for most clonotypes. In monozygotic twins, out-of-frame TCR alpha sharing was systematically underestimated by recombination models, although the models agreed with sharing between unrelated individuals. Abundant cord blood beta clonotypes carried fewer insertions; young adult naive repertoires showed a weaker similar trend, while memory repertoires showed none. Compared with coincidental sharing between unrelated individuals, out-of-frame TCR alpha sequences shared between twins had an excess of sequences with low generation probability.

Only healthy Caucasian donors were included. The twin cohort comprised three pairs of female monozygotic twins, all aged roughly 18 to 30 years. Peripheral blood mononuclear cells were the source from which RNA for the TCR libraries was isolated. These data also formed part of another study, on T cells expressing NK-cell markers. The second study's authors report: Three sorted T-cell subsets (CD3+CD56+NKG2C+, CD3+CD56+NKG2C- and CD3+CD56-NKG2C+) from seven to nine donors had their TCR beta-chain repertoires profiled. Among the eight sequenced donors, only one was HCMV-seronegative, while the other seven were HCMV-seropositive. To restrict sorting to alphabetaTCR-expressing T cells, an anti-gammadeltaTCR antibody was added in several experiments. In more than five donors, the dominant CD3+CD56+NKG2C+ clonotypes ranked among the top 10 CD8+ clonotypes, making up about 1.0-8% of CD8+ T cells. Those dominant clonotypes were again the most abundant among CD3+CD56-NKG2C+ cells in four donors, at about 25-65%. Whether the expanded NKG2C-expressing T cell clones were specific for HCMV antigens remained unclear. Randomly selected healthy volunteers, three men and five women, were used as the eight sequenced donors. To determine HCMV serostatus, a commercial ELISA kit was used to detect HCMV-specific IgG in serum. For about six donors, bulk peripheral blood T-cell repertoires were also sequenced from unsorted PBMC. Reads were demultiplexed and grouped by UMI with MIGEC, and clonotypes were assembled and quantified with MiTCR. To remove erroneous sequences, TCR cDNA sequences were retained only when supported by two or more reads. The tcR package was used for downstream repertoire analysis, and clonotypes were matched across fractions by CDR3 nucleotide sequence plus V segment. VDJmatch was used to annotate antigen specificity against VDJdb, with one amino acid substitution in CDR3 permitted.

The specimen sequenced was PBMCs. The clonotype originates from a woman younger than 30 in good health.

DNA sequence: TGTGCCAGCAGCCTAGATGGGTGGGGAGATCAGCCCCAGCATTTT. Its amino acids are CASSLDGWGDQPQHF. The sequence is built from TRBV7-2 and TRBJ1-5; the D gene is not confidently resolved. Sequences SGHTA (CDR1) and FQGNSA (CDR2) are obtained from the germline V gene. The CDR3 starts with the cysteine, ends with the phenylalanine, and has 15 residues. The CDR3 DNA has 45 bases and is translated from base 1. Trimming costs V 5 bases and J 5 bases, and their ends lie 16 bases apart.